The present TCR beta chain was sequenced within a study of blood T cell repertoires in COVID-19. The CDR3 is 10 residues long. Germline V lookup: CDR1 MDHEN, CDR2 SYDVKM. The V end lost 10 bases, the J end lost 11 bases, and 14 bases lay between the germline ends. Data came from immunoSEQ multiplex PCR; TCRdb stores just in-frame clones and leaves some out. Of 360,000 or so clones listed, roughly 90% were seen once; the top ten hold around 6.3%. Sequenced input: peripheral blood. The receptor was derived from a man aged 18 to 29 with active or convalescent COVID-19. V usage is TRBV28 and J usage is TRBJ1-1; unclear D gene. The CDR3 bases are TGTGCCACCCAGTCGGGTGTGGCTTTCTTT. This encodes CATQSGVAFF.